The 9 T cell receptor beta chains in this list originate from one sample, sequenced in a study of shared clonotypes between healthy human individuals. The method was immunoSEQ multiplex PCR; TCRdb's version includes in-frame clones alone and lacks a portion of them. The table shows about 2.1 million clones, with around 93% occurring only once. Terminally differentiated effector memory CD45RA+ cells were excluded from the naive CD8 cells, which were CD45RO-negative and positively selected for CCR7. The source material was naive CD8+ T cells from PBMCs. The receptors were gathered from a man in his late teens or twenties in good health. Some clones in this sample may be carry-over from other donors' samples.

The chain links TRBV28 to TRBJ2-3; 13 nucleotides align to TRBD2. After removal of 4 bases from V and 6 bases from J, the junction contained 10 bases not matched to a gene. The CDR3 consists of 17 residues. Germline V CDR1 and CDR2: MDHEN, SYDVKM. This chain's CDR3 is CASSSWTSGRNLDTQYF. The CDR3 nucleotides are TGTGCCAGCAGTTCCTGGACTAGCGGGAGAAACTTGGATACGCAGTATTTT.

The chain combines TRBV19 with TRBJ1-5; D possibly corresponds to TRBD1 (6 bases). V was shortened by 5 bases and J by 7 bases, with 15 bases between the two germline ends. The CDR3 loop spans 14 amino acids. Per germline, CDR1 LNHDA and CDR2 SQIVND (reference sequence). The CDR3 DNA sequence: TGTGCCAGTAGTCGCGCAGGGGTGCAGCAGCCCCAGCATTTT. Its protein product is CASSRAGVQQPQHF.

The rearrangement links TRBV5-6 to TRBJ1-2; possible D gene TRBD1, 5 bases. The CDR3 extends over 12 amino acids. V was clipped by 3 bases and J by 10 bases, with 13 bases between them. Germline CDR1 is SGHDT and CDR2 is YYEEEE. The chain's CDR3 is CASSSLWDAYTF. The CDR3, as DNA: TGTGCCAGCAGCTCGTTATGGGACGCCTACACCTTC.

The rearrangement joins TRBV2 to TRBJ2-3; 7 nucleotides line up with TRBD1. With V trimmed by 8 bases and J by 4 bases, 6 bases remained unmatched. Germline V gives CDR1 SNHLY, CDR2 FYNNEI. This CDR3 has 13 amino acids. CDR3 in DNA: TGTGCCAGCCCCAGAGGGGGCGCAGATACGCAGTATTTT. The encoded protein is CASPRGGADTQYF.

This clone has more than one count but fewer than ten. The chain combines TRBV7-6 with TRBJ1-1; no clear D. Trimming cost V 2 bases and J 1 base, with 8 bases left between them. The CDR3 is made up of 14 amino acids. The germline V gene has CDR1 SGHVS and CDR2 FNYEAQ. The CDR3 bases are TGTGCCAGCAGCTTAATTAAAGAGAACACTGAAGCTTTCTTT. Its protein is CASSLIKENTEAFF.

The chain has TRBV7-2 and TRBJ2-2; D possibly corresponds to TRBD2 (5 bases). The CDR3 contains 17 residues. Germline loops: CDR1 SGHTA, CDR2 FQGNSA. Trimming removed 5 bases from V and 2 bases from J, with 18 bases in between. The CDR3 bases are TGTGCCAGCAGCCCCCTTTTGAGGGAGCACAACACCGGGGAGCTGTTTTTT. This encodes CASSPLLREHNTGELFF.

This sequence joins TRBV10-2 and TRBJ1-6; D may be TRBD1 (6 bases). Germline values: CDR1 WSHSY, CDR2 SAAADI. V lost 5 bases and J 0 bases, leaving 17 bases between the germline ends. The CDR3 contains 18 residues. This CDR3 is CASSPGGLRVSYNSPLHF. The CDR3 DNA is TGCGCCAGCAGTCCGGGGGGCCTAAGAGTCTCCTATAATTCACCCCTCCACTTT.

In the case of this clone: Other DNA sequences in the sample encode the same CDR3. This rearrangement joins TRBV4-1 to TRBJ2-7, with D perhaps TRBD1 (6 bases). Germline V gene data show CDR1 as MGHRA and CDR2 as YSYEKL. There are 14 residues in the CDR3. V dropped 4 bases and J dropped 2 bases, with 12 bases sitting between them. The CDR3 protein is CASSPLAGAYEQYF. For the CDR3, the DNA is TGCGCCAGCAGCCCTCTGGCAGGGGCCTACGAGCAGTACTTC.

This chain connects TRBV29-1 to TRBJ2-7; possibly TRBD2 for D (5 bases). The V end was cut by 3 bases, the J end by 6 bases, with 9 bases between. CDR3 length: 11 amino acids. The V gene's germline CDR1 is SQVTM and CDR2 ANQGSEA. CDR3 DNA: TGCAGCGTTGATCAAGGAGGCGAGCAGTACTTC. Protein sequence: CSVDQGGEQYF.